These 20 T cell receptor beta chains originate from one sample sequenced in a study of blood T cell repertoires in COVID-19. The data were produced by immunoSEQ multiplex PCR, yet TCRdb's version contains in-frame clones alone and is incomplete. This sample carries more than 200,000 clones, approximately 82% of them seen once, and the ten largest clones take approximately 1.5%. Input material: peripheral blood. Receptors originate from a woman aged 40 to 50 who had recovered from COVID-19.

The rearrangement uses TRBV9 and TRBJ1-2; D not certain. The CDR3 length is 16 residues. With 3 bases removed from V and 0 bases from J, the gap between germline ends came to 15 bases. The germline CDR1 and CDR2 sequences are SGDLS and YYNGEE. The CDR3 DNA is TGTGCCAGCAGCGAGATCCCGGTTGGTTCTAACTATGGCTACACCTTC. It is translated as CASSEIPVGSNYGYTF.

V and J are TRBV6-5 and TRBJ1-1; 8 nucleotides agree with TRBD1. The CDR3 consists of 14 residues. CDR1 MNHEY and CDR2 SVGAGI come from the germline V gene. J lost 6 bases, V lost 5 bases, and 8 bases had no gene match. The chain's CDR3 is CASSPRDRTSEAFF. The CDR3 DNA follows: TGTGCCAGCAGTCCCCGGGACAGGACTTCTGAAGCTTTCTTT.

The rearrangement joins TRBV5-8 to TRBJ1-3; D remains ambiguous. CDR3 length: 15 amino acids. V gave up 1 base and J gave up 2 bases, with 10 bases separating them. The V gene's germline CDR1 is SGHTS and CDR2 YDEGEE. CDR3 loop: CASSLSPGTGNTIYF. CDR3 DNA: TGTGCCAGCAGCTTGTCACCGGGAACTGGAAACACCATATATTTT.

This clone was picked up one time. This sequence joins TRBV18 and TRBJ1-1; possibly TRBD1 for D (5 bases). V was pared by 1 base and J by 3 bases, with 6 bases between. Germline assignment: CDR1 KGHSH and CDR2 LQKENI. The CDR3 runs to 13 residues. The CDR3 DNA reads TGTGCCAGCTCACCACTAGGGGACACTGAAGCTTTCTTT. It encodes CASSPLGDTEAFF.

The chain couples TRBV30 to TRBJ1-1, with 10 bases aligning to TRBD1. The J segment lost 6 bases and the V segment lost 3 bases, leaving 13 bases of the junction unmatched. CDR1 is GTSNPN and CDR2 is SVGIG in the germline V gene (reference sequence). The CDR3 length is 16 residues. The CDR3 protein is CAWSFDAGTGVSEAFF. CDR3 coding DNA: TGTGCCTGGAGCTTTGACGCCGGGACAGGGGTGTCTGAAGCTTTCTTT.

The chain has TRBV3-1 (or the pseudogene TRBV3-2) and TRBJ1-2; D unclear. The germline gives CDR1 LGHDT, CDR2 YNNKEL (reference sequence). The V gene lost 0 bases and the J gene lost 7 bases, with 9 bases spanning the gap. The CDR3 totals 13 residues. Here the CDR3 reads CASSQELGSGYTF. The CDR3 coding sequence is TGTGCCAGCAGCCAAGAGTTGGGCTCTGGCTACACCTTC.

The rearrangement links TRBV18 to TRBJ2-1, with 12 positions matching TRBD2. Germline V lookup: CDR1 KGHSH, CDR2 LQKENI. The CDR3 totals 15 residues. V lost 6 bases, J lost 8 bases, and 8 bases stayed unmatched. DNA for the CDR3: TGTGCCAGCTCGCGCAGGACTAGCGGGGAACATGAGCAGTTCTTC. It is translated as CASSRRTSGEHEQFF.

This sequence joins TRBV28 and TRBJ1-4; no definite D call. Trimming took 7 bases from V and 8 from J, leaving 11 bases between them. Germline CDR1 is MDHEN and CDR2 is SYDVKM. This CDR3 contains 12 residues. CDR3 residues: CASKSSVEKLFF. CDR3 DNA sequence: TGTGCCAGCAAATCTTCCGTAGAAAAACTGTTTTTT.

The V and J genes are TRBV4-3 and TRBJ2-1; TRBD2 is a possible D gene (6 bases). Trimming left V 5 bases short and J 5 bases short, with 13 bases between. CDR1 and CDR2 (germline): LGHNA, YSLEER. The CDR3 consists of 14 residues. CDR3: CASSTGGADNEQFF. The DNA for the CDR3 is TGCGCCAGCAGCACCGGGGGTGCCGACAATGAGCAGTTCTTC.

CDR3 region: CASSLGRTPTDTQYF. CDR3 coding DNA: TGTGCCAGCAGCTTAGGAAGAACTCCCACAGATACGCAGTATTTT. This chain joins TRBV11-3 and TRBJ2-3; D is undetermined. V lost 1 base and J lost 2, with 10 bases in between. Germline V gives CDR1 SGHNT, CDR2 YENEEA. CDR3 length: 15 residues.

This clone was counted between two and nine times. This chain uses TRBV14 with TRBJ2-1, with 10 bases that match TRBD2. The trim removed 2 bases at V and 3 bases at J, leaving 7 bases unmatched. Germline-derived CDR1 and CDR2 are SGHDN and FVKESK. CDR3 length equals 17 residues. CDR3 in amino acids: CASSQIPLAGYYNEQFF. In DNA form, the CDR3 reads TGTGCCAGCAGCCAAATTCCACTAGCGGGGTACTACAATGAGCAGTTCTTC.

The chain's CDR3 is CASSTSSGGPVETQYF. The CDR3 nucleotides are TGTGCCAGCAGTACATCTAGCGGGGGCCCTGTTGAGACCCAGTACTTC. The chain has TRBV28 and TRBJ2-5; 10 bases are a match to TRBD2. This CDR3 spans 16 amino acids. Per germline, CDR1 MDHEN and CDR2 SYDVKM. J gave up 5 bases and V 5 bases, and 11 bases lay outside the gene matches.

J is TRBJ2-5 and V is TRBV7-9, with D perhaps matching TRBD2 (6 bases). V lost 3 bases to trimming and J lost 4 bases, with 12 bases between them. The CDR3 is 14 amino acids. In germline, CDR1 is SEHNR, CDR2 FQNEAQ (reference sequence). The CDR3 loop reads CASSLWDSPETQYF. DNA of the CDR3: TGTGCCAGCAGCTTGTGGGACTCCCCAGAGACCCAGTACTTC.

The sample holds a few counts of this clone. The chain couples TRBV7-9 to TRBJ1-2; TRBD1 agrees at 8 bases. Germline CDR1 and CDR2: SEHNR and FQNEAQ (reference sequence). The CDR3 is 14 amino acids. After removal of 5 bases from V and 6 bases from J, the junction contained 8 bases not matched to a gene. The CDR3 region is CASSRGRTGNGYTF. As DNA, the CDR3 is TGTGCCAGCAGCCGGGGAAGGACAGGGAATGGCTACACCTTC.

V and J are TRBV28 and TRBJ1-2; 8 bases line up with TRBD1. V shed 2 bases, J shed 8 bases, and the junction held 4 bases outside the gene matches. Germline V gene data show CDR1 as MDHEN and CDR2 as SYDVKM. This CDR3 region has 13 residues. CDR3 in amino acids: CASSLQGARGYTF. CDR3 nucleotides: TGTGCCAGCAGTTTACAGGGGGCTCGAGGCTACACCTTC.

The J gene is TRBJ2-3, the V gene TRBV12-5; weak D call: TRBD1 (5 bases). The CDR3 consists of 13 residues. V lost 2 bases and J 4 bases, leaving 7 bases between the germline ends. The germline gives CDR1 LGHNT, CDR2 FRNRAP. CDR3 in DNA: TGTGCTAGTGGTTTGCAGGGTTCAGATACGCAGTATTTT. This gives the protein CASGLQGSDTQYF.

The gene calls are TRBV6-6 and TRBJ1-2; a possible D gene is TRBD1 (6 bases). V shed 6 bases and J shed 8 bases, with 13 bases lying between them. This CDR3 is 12 amino acids long. Germline V CDR1 and CDR2: MNHNY, SVGAGI (reference sequence). The CDR3 region is CASRNTGYGYTF. The DNA for the CDR3 is TGTGCCAGCAGAAATACAGGGTACGGCTACACCTTC.

V and J are TRBV6-5 and TRBJ2-3, with D possibly TRBD2 on 6 matching bases. Between the trimmed V and J ends, which lost 8 bases and 5 bases, there was a span of 14 bases. There are 13 residues in the CDR3. Germline V CDR1 and CDR2: MNHEY, SVGAGI. The CDR3 DNA follows: TGTGCCAGCCGGACGTCGGGAGTAGATACGCAGTATTTT. It translates to CASRTSGVDTQYF.

The chain has TRBV2 and TRBJ1-3; D unresolved. In germline, CDR1 is SNHLY, CDR2 FYNNEI. V lost 4 bases and J 0 bases, leaving 10 bases between the germline ends. The CDR3 is 15 amino acids. CDR3 DNA sequence: TGTGCCAGCAGTGTTTCGGCTAGCTCTGGAAACACCATATATTTT. Translated, it gives CASSVSASSGNTIYF.

In its sample, this clone was seen a few times. The chain has TRBV10-3 and TRBJ2-2, with D maybe TRBD1 (5 bases). Trimming removed 6 bases at V and 2 bases at J, with 13 bases between. CDR3 length equals 15 residues. The germline V gene encodes CDR1 ENHRY and CDR2 SYGVKD. This chain's CDR3 is CAISPGRTNTGELFF. The DNA of the CDR3 is TGTGCCATCAGCCCCGGACGGACAAACACCGGGGAGCTGTTTTTT.